Presented here are 31 T cell receptor beta chains from one specimen sequenced in a study of T cell responses to AZD1222 COVID-19 vaccine. Assay: immunoSEQ multiplex PCR; the TCRdb copy retains only in-frame clones and omits some. Of just under 150,000 clones listed, around 90% are singletons. The starting material was peripheral blood, obtained 28 days after the second dose of the MenACWY control vaccine. Receptor source: an adult who received the MenACWY meningococcal vaccine as a control.

J is TRBJ2-1 and V is TRBV6-1; TRBD1 might be the D (6 bases). The V gene's germline CDR1 is MNHNS and CDR2 SASEGT. The CDR3 runs 16 residues. V dropped 2 bases and J dropped 2 bases, with 13 bases sitting between them. The CDR3 region is CASSERTQGTYNEQFF. The CDR3 bases are TGTGCCAGCAGTGAAAGGACGCAGGGGACCTACAATGAGCAGTTCTTC.

The chain combines TRBV5-1 with TRBJ1-2; D is ambiguous. The V gene's germline CDR1 is SGHRS and CDR2 YFSETQ. The length of the CDR3 is 15 residues. With 0 bases removed from V and 3 bases from J, the gap between germline ends came to 12 bases. The CDR3 coding sequence is TGCGCCAGCAGCTTGGAACTACGGGGTGACTATGGCTACACCTTC. Translating it yields CASSLELRGDYGYTF.

In this sample, this clone turned up a few times. The chain combines TRBV30 with TRBJ1-1; no definite D call. CDR3 size: 14 residues. Germline V lookup: CDR1 GTSNPN, CDR2 SVGIG (reference sequence). Trimming cost V 0 bases and J 4 bases, with 12 bases left between them. The CDR3 nucleotides read TGTGCCTGGAGTGTAAATGTATGGAGCACTGAAGCTTTCTTT. It specifies CAWSVNVWSTEAFF.

The gene calls are TRBV11-2 and TRBJ1-2; 9 nucleotides match TRBD1. Germline V gene data show CDR1 as SGHAT and CDR2 as FQNNGV. The CDR3 extends over 17 amino acids. V shed 2 bases and J 2 bases; nucleotides not matched to a gene: 9. Here the CDR3 DNA reads TGTGCCAGCAGCTTATCCGGATCCGGGACAGGGAACTATGGCTACACCTTC. Translated, it gives CASSLSGSGTGNYGYTF.

The chain links TRBV5-8 to TRBJ2-1; tentatively, D is TRBD1 (5 bases). There are 14 residues in the CDR3. Deletions cut 1 base from V and 3 bases from J, with 8 bases between. Germline values: CDR1 SGHTS, CDR2 YDEGEE. DNA of the CDR3: TGTGCCAGCAGCTTGCGGCAGGGCTACAATGAGCAGTTCTTC. Protein product: CASSLRQGYNEQFF.

The chain uses TRBV4-1 and TRBJ1-5; no firm D call. Trimming took 0 bases from V and 3 from J, leaving 15 bases between them. In germline, CDR1 is MGHRA, CDR2 YSYEKL. The CDR3 has 17 residues. CDR3 nucleotides: TGCGCCAGCAGCCAAGAGTCCAGTCTGGGCTACAATCAGCCCCAGCATTTT. It encodes CASSQESSLGYNQPQHF.

This clone has a handful of counts. The chain joins TRBV9 to TRBJ1-4; no firm D call. The V gene lost 4 bases and the J gene lost 6 bases, with 16 bases spanning the gap. Germline assignment: CDR1 SGDLS and CDR2 YYNGEE. The CDR3 is 15 amino acids. The chain's CDR3 is CASSNSLVPDEKLFF. The CDR3 region has the DNA TGTGCCAGCAGCAACAGCCTAGTTCCGGATGAAAAACTGTTTTTT.

This sequence joins TRBV3-1 (or the pseudogene TRBV3-2) and TRBJ2-5, with 15 bases fitting TRBD2. The J segment lost 6 bases and the V segment lost 4 bases, leaving 3 bases of the junction unmatched. Germline lookup yields CDR1 LGHDT and CDR2 YNNKEL (reference sequence). The CDR3 has 15 amino acids. The CDR3: CASSPGLAGGKTQYF. The CDR3 bases are TGTGCCAGCAGCCCGGGACTAGCGGGGGGAAAGACCCAGTACTTC.

The chain uses TRBV5-1 and TRBJ2-2, with 7 bases lining up with TRBD1. The CDR3 totals 17 residues. V lost 4 bases and J lost 5; bases outside the gene matches: 14. CDR1 and CDR2 from the germline V gene are SGHRS and YFSETQ. The CDR3 protein is CASSVEPGQSRTGELFF. The DNA for the CDR3 is TGCGCCAGCAGCGTAGAACCGGGACAGTCAAGGACCGGGGAGCTGTTTTTT.

The sample holds a few counts of this clone. The chain uses TRBV2 and TRBJ2-7, with D possibly being TRBD1 (5 bases). Germline CDR1 reads SNHLY; CDR2 reads FYNNEI. The CDR3 consists of 14 residues. Trimming cost V 4 bases and J 3 bases, with 13 bases left between them. The CDR3 loop is CASSGQFLDYEQYF. In nucleotides, the CDR3 is TGTGCCAGCAGTGGACAGTTCCTTGACTACGAGCAGTACTTC.

The chain has TRBV6-5 and TRBJ2-7, with 10 positions matching TRBD2. J was trimmed by 2 bases and V by 8 bases; bases with no gene match: 3. CDR1 is MNHEY and CDR2 is SVGAGI in the germline V gene. The CDR3 has 13 amino acids. CDR3 in amino acids: CASSTSGTYEQYF. The DNA for the CDR3 is TGTGCCAGCTCTACTAGCGGGACCTACGAGCAGTACTTC.

The chain recombines TRBV4-1 with TRBJ1-6, with TRBD1 matching 7 bases. This CDR3 comprises 15 residues. Per the germline V gene, CDR1 is MGHRA and CDR2 is YSYEKL. V was pared by 0 bases and J by 9 bases, with 5 bases of the junction left unmatched. The CDR3 region is CASSQDNRGGSPLHF. CDR3 DNA sequence: TGCGCCAGCAGCCAAGATAACAGGGGCGGTTCACCCCTCCACTTT.

The chain joins TRBV28 to TRBJ2-7; D gene unclear. Between the trimmed V and J ends, which lost 4 bases and 4 bases, there was a span of 8 bases. In germline, CDR1 is MDHEN, CDR2 SYDVKM. This CDR3 contains 12 residues. CDR3 region: CASSSTRYEQYF. The CDR3, as DNA: TGTGCCAGCAGTTCCACCCGATACGAGCAGTACTTC.

The chain uses TRBV10-3 and TRBJ1-3; unclear D gene. V lost 6 bases and J 0 bases, leaving 12 bases between the germline ends. Germline V gene data show CDR1 as ENHRY and CDR2 as SYGVKD. This CDR3 has 15 residues. In nucleotides, the CDR3 is TGTGCCATCAGGCTCGAAAGAATCTCTGGAAACACCATATATTTT. It is translated as CAIRLERISGNTIYF.

The table lists this clone with a count of one. The chain is built from TRBV7-9 and TRBJ1-1; D call uncertain. The V end was cut by 3 bases, the J end by 3 bases, with 14 bases between. CDR3 length: 15 amino acids. Germline V lookup: CDR1 SEHNR, CDR2 FQNEAQ (reference sequence). The CDR3 region is CASSFASVRDTEAFF. CDR3 in DNA: TGTGCCAGCAGCTTTGCATCGGTTAGGGACACTGAAGCTTTCTTT.

The genes are TRBV19 and TRBJ1-5; possible D gene TRBD1, 6 bases. Germline-derived CDR1 and CDR2 are LNHDA and SQIVND (reference sequence). Trimming shortened V by 6 bases and J by 3 bases, and 21 bases separated the two germline ends. The CDR3 extends over 17 amino acids. The CDR3 sequence: CASSKGSGGVDNQPQHF. Here the CDR3 DNA reads TGTGCCAGTAGCAAAGGATCGGGGGGCGTTGACAATCAGCCCCAGCATTTT.

The rearrangement joins TRBV10-3 to TRBJ2-1; 8 bases line up with TRBD2. The CDR3 consists of 16 residues. Trimming at V came to 0 bases and at J to 8 bases, leaving 9 bases not matched to a gene. Germline V gene data show CDR1 as ENHRY and CDR2 as SYGVKD. The CDR3 DNA reads as TGTGCCATCAGTGAGTCGTTGGGAGCGGGAGCTGATGAGCAGTTCTTC. Its translation: CAISESLGAGADEQFF.

This chain uses TRBV5-6 with TRBJ2-5; unclear D gene. V was trimmed by 0 bases and J by 3 bases, leaving 6 bases between them. The germline CDR1 and CDR2 sequences are SGHDT and YYEEEE. The CDR3 loop spans 13 amino acids. The chain's CDR3 is CASSLVLEETQYF. DNA of the CDR3: TGTGCCAGCAGCTTGGTCCTCGAAGAGACCCAGTACTTC.

This clone was detected only a few times. The rearrangement uses TRBV9 and TRBJ2-3, with D perhaps matching TRBD2 (6 bases). The CDR3 length is 14 residues. Deletions cut 3 bases from V and 5 bases from J, with 13 bases between. Germline loops: CDR1 SGDLS, CDR2 YYNGEE. The CDR3 region has the DNA TGTGCCAGCAGCGGTACTAGCCTCTTAGATACGCAGTATTTT. Translation: CASSGTSLLDTQYF.

The rearrangement links TRBV6-5 to TRBJ2-7, with 7 bases identical to TRBD1. V was clipped by 6 bases and J by 2 bases; unmatched bases: 7. The CDR3 totals 14 residues. Germline-derived CDR1 and CDR2 are MNHEY and SVGAGI. The CDR3 bases are TGTGCCAGCAGGAAGGGGGCGGCCGCCTACGAGCAGTACTTC. This sequence encodes CASRKGAAAYEQYF.

This clone has only one observation. The chain has TRBV5-6 and TRBJ1-1; tentative D call: TRBD1 (5 bases). Germline CDR1 is SGHDT and CDR2 is YYEEEE. Trimming stripped 3 bases from V and 0 bases from J, with 9 bases between. The CDR3 is made up of 14 amino acids. The CDR3 coding sequence is TGTGCCAGCAGCTACAGGTTCATGAACACTGAAGCTTTCTTT. It is translated as CASSYRFMNTEAFF. Based on the CDR3 plus reference TRBV5-6 and TRBJ1-1, the full variable domain is DAGVTQSPTHLIKTRGQQVTLRCSPKSGHDTVSWYQQALGQGPQFIFQYYEEEERQRGNFPDRFSGHQFPNYSSELNVNALLLGDSALYLCASSYRFMNTEAFFGQGTRLTVV.

V and J are TRBV20-1 and TRBJ1-5, with TRBD1 matching over 7 bases. With V trimmed by 3 bases and J by 10 bases, 3 bases remained unmatched. Germline V CDR1 and CDR2: DFQATT, SNEGSKA (reference sequence). The CDR3 totals 11 residues. CDR3 in DNA: TGCAGTGCTAGGGGGGACAGCCCCCAGCATTTT. Amino acid sequence: CSARGDSPQHF.

The chain couples TRBV3-1 (or the pseudogene TRBV3-2) to TRBJ2-7; 7 nucleotides align to TRBD1. Trimming cost V 4 bases and J 5 bases; bases outside gene matches: 8. This CDR3 spans 14 amino acids. The germline V gene encodes CDR1 LGHDT and CDR2 YNNKEL (reference sequence). For the CDR3, the DNA is TGTGCCAGCAGCCGGTTTCTAGGGGGCGACGAGCAGTACTTC. This codes for CASSRFLGGDEQYF.

This clone was observed a handful of times. J is TRBJ1-6 and V is TRBV18, with unresolved D. The ends were cut back, 0 bases at V and 7 bases at J, with 10 bases in the middle. The germline V gene has CDR1 KGHSH and CDR2 LQKENI. The CDR3 loop spans 15 amino acids. CDR3 in DNA: TGTGCCAGCTCACCACCGGCCTCCAACAATTCACCCCTCCACTTT. Translation gives CASSPPASNNSPLHF.

The chain links TRBV29-1 to TRBJ2-7; 9 bases align to TRBD1. The CDR3 runs to 13 residues. The V gene's germline CDR1 is SQVTM and CDR2 ANQGSEA. J gave up 6 bases and V 4 bases, and 7 bases lay outside the gene matches. Here the CDR3 DNA reads TGCAGCGTTGGTGGGACAGGGATGGGCGAGCAGTACTTC. This gives the protein CSVGGTGMGEQYF.

V usage is TRBV5-5 and J usage is TRBJ2-7, with 12 bases lining up with TRBD2. V lost 6 bases and J lost 5; bases outside the gene matches: 6. CDR3 length: 14 residues. Germline V gives CDR1 SGHKS, CDR2 YYEKEE (reference sequence). CDR3 loop: CASIRLAGVDEQYF. The CDR3 bases are TGTGCCAGCATCAGACTAGCGGGAGTGGACGAGCAGTACTTC.

The V and J genes are TRBV28 and TRBJ2-7, with TRBD1 identical over 7 bases. The V and J ends lost 5 bases and 6 bases, in that order; junction bases with no gene match: 10. CDR3 size: 14 residues. Germline V lookup: CDR1 MDHEN, CDR2 SYDVKM. CDR3 amino acids: CASSPQGQRGEQYF. In DNA, the CDR3 is TGTGCCAGCAGTCCCCAGGGACAGCGAGGCGAGCAGTACTTC.

This clone appeared a single time. The chain employs TRBV6-5 and TRBJ2-7; D might be TRBD1 (5 bases). CDR1 is MNHEY, CDR2 SVGAGI, per germline. The CDR3 is 13 residues long. Trimming stripped 4 bases from V and 1 base from J, with 8 bases between. The CDR3 is CASSWAGSYEQYF. The CDR3 nucleotides read TGTGCCAGCAGTTGGGCAGGGTCCTACGAGCAGTACTTC.

V is TRBV18 and J is TRBJ1-3, with 8 bases fitting TRBD1. The CDR3 has 15 residues. Germline CDR1 is KGHSH and CDR2 is LQKENI. V gave up 4 bases and J gave up 0 bases; unmatched junction bases: 2. The CDR3 region has the DNA TGTGCCAGCTCACTACAGGGGGGCTCTGGAAACACCATATATTTT. Protein: CASSLQGGSGNTIYF.

The chain uses TRBV18 and TRBJ1-1, with TRBD1 as a possible D gene (5 bases). There are 11 residues in the CDR3. Germline V gives CDR1 KGHSH, CDR2 LQKENI. V lost 4 bases, J lost 5 bases, and 5 bases lay in between. This CDR3 reads CASSQGTEAFF. CDR3 coding DNA: TGTGCCAGCTCACAGGGGACTGAAGCTTTCTTT. Full variable domain (missing parts from reference TRBV18 and TRBJ1-1): NAGVMQNPRHLVRRRGQEARLRCSPMKGHSHVYWYRQLPEEGLKFMVYLQKENIIDESGMPKERFSAEFPKEGPSILRIQQVVRGDSAAYFCASSQGTEAFFGQGTRLTVV.

V is TRBV9 and J is TRBJ1-5; D unresolved. Trimming took off 0 bases at V and 6 bases at J, with 13 bases between the two ends. The CDR3 sequence is 15 residues long. CDR1 is SGDLS, CDR2 YYNGEE, per germline. CDR3 sequence reads: CASSVGVAGGQPQHF. The CDR3 region has the DNA TGTGCCAGCAGCGTAGGAGTCGCAGGTGGTCAGCCCCAGCATTTT. The full variable domain, rest sourced from reference TRBV9 and TRBJ1-5, is DSGVTQTPKHLITATGQRVTLRCSPRSGDLSVYWYQQSLDQGLQFLIQYYNGEERAKGNILERFSAQQFPDLHSELNLSSLELGDSALYFCASSVGVAGGQPQHFGDGTRLSIL.